A selection of T cell receptor beta chains follows, all from one sample in a study of shared clonotypes between healthy human individuals. Assay used: immunoSEQ multiplex PCR; TCRdb lists only in-frame clones, some missing. The sample gives hundreds of thousands of clones, roughly 96% of which show up once; approximately 0.3% is in the top ten. Sequencing was done on a sample of memory CD8+ T cells sorted from blood. The receptor source for this set is a man between 25 and 39 years old in good health. CDR3s include the opening cysteine and the closing phenylalanine or tryptophan. D genes are given only for firm matches. Expanded clones get a size class; other rows say once, few or many, or leave the size out.

TRBJ2-7	.	.	TRBV30	TGTGCCTGGTCCGGGACGGTCTCCTACGAGCAGTACTTC	CAWSGTVSYEQYF
TRBJ2-7	.	TRBD1	TRBV5-1	TGCGCCAGCAGCTGGCGGACAGGGAAGTACGAGCAGTACTTC	CASSWRTGKYEQYF
TRBJ2-7	.	TRBD1	TRBV5-1	TGCGCCAGCAGCTTGGGGATCCCGACAGGGAGACGGAACGAGCAGTACTTC	CASSLGIPTGRRNEQYF
TRBJ2-5	.	TRBD1	TRBV5-4	TGTGCCAGCAGCAGACGGGGACAGGGGGCGCGTGAGACCCAGTACTTC	CASSRRGQGARETQYF
TRBJ1-3	.	TRBD1	TRBV6-1	TGTGCCAGCAGCCGGGACAGGGGATTGGCGCTTTTT	CASSRDRGLALF
TRBJ2-1	.	TRBD2	TRBV30	TGTGCCTGGGACCGGTGGCTAGCGGTAAGGGGCTACAATGAGCAGTTCTTC	CAWDRWLAVRGYNEQFF
TRBJ1-2	.	.	TRBV29-1	TGCAGCGTTGTTGGCAGGGCGGGCTATGGCTACACCTTC	CSVVGRAGYGYTF
TRBJ2-5	.	TRBD2	TRBV5-1	TGCGCCAGCAGCTTGAGAACTAGCGGGAAGTACCAAGAGACCCAGTACTTC	CASSLRTSGKYQETQYF
TRBJ2-7	.	.	TRBV5-1	TGCGCCAGCAGCTTGGAGGGATTCCCCTACGAGCAGTACTTC	CASSLEGFPYEQYF
TRBJ2-3	.	TRBD2	TRBV27	TGTGCCAGCAGTCAACTAGCGTTCACAGATACGCAGTATTTT	CASSQLAFTDTQYF
TRBJ1-3	.	.	TRBV28	TGTGCCAGCGGAAGAGACACCATATATTTT	CASGRDTIYF
TRBJ2-5	.	.	TRBV28	TGTGCCAGCAGTTTCCCCGACAGGTTCGGTCAAGAGACCCAGTACTTC	CASSFPDRFGQETQYF
TRBJ2-3	.	.	TRBV20-1	TGCAGTGCTAGCCCCGGACTACCGCAGTATTTT	CSASPGLPQYF
TRBJ1-5	.	.	TRBV19	TGTGCCAGTAGGGACAGAGGCAATCGGCCCCAGCATTTT	CASRDRGNRPQHF
TRBJ1-3	.	.	TRBV5-8	TGTGCCAGCAGCTTGCAAGCCAGACCGGGAAACACCATATATTTT	CASSLQARPGNTIYF
TRBJ2-7	.	TRBD2	TRBV27	TGTGCCAGCAGTTTAGGGGGGACTACCTACGAGCAGTACTTC	CASSLGGTTYEQYF
TRBJ1-2	.	.	TRBV27	TGTGCCAGCAGCCTCGGACTGTTCTATGGCTACACCTTC	CASSLGLFYGYTF
TRBJ1-2	.	.	TRBV6-5	TGTGCCAGCAGTTCCCCACAGGGAGCCTATGGCTACACCTTC	CASSSPQGAYGYTF
TRBJ2-7	.	TRBD2	TRBV30	TGTGCCTGGAGTCGGGCGGGAGGCTCCTACGAGCAGTACTTC	CAWSRAGGSYEQYF
TRBJ2-7	.	.	TRBV13	TGTGCCAGCAGCCCCTTGGACACATCCTACGAGCAGTACTTC	CASSPLDTSYEQYF
TRBJ2-7	once	TRBD2	TRBV28	TGTGCCAGCAGTCCGGGACTAGCGGAATACGAGCAGTACTTC	CASSPGLAEYEQYF
TRBJ2-7	.	TRBD1	TRBV11-2	TGTGCCAGCAGCTCCAACAGGGGCTCCTACGAGCAGTACTTC	CASSSNRGSYEQYF
TRBJ1-2	.	TRBD1	TRBV6-1	TGTGCCAGCAAGGGACAGTTGTCTCTTAACTATGGCTACACCTTC	CASKGQLSLNYGYTF
TRBJ1-6	.	TRBD1	TRBV5-6	TGTGCCAGCAGCCCCGGGACAGCTTATTCACCCCTCCACTTT	CASSPGTAYSPLHF
TRBJ1-2	.	.	TRBV7-9	TGTGCCAGCAGCTTCACAGGCCTCTATGGCTACACCTTC	CASSFTGLYGYTF
TRBJ1-2	.	.	TRBV28	TGTGCCAGCAGTTTAAGCTTTAACTATGGCTACACCTTC	CASSLSFNYGYTF
TRBJ2-2	once	TRBD1	TRBV5-6	TGTGCCAGCAGCCTGATGGTCGGGACAGGGCTTGCCGGGGAGCTGTTTTTT	CASSLMVGTGLAGELFF
TRBJ2-1	.	.	TRBV28	TGTGCCAGCAGTCTACCGATCGGTGTCTCCGTTACCCGGTTCTTC	CASSLPIGVSVTRFF
TRBJ2-7	once	.	TRBV25-1	TGTGCCAGCAGTGAAACGGACGGCTTTTCCGAGCAGTACTTC	CASSETDGFSEQYF
TRBJ2-7	.	.	TRBV30	TGTGCCTGGAGCGGCCGAGGGGGGCAGTACTTC	CAWSGRGGQYF
TRBJ1-5	.	.	TRBV19	TGTGCCAGTAGTATTGGGACTCCTGAGGGCAATCAGCCCCAGCATTTT	CASSIGTPEGNQPQHF
TRBJ2-5	.	.	TRBV13	TGTGCCAGCAGCTTAGGCCGACCTAAAGAGACCCAGTACTTC	CASSLGRPKETQYF
TRBJ2-7	.	TRBD2	TRBV5-5	TGTGCCAGCAGCATTACTAGCGGGAGGGGCGAGCAGTACTTC	CASSITSGRGEQYF
TRBJ2-7	.	TRBD2	TRBV28	TGTGCCACCTCGTATCGGGAGGGGGACGAGCAGTACTTC	CATSYREGDEQYF
TRBJ2-3	.	.	TRBV5-6	TGTGCCAGCAGCTCCACCTCTCAAGACTTCCCCACAGATACGCAGTATTTT	CASSSTSQDFPTDTQYF